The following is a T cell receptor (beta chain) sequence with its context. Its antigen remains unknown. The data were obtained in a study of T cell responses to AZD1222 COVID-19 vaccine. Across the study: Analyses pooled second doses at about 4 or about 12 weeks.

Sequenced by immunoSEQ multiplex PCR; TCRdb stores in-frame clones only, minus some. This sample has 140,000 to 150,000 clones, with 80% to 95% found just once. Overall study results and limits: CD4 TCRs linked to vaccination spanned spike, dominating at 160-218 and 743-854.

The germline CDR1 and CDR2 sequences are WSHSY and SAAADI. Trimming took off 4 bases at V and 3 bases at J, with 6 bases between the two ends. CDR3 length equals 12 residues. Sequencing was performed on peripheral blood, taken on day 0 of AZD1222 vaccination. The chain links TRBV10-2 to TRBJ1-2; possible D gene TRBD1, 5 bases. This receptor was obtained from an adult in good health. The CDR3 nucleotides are TGCGCCAGCAGTGTGACAGACTATGGCTACACCTTC. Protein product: CASSVTDYGYTF.